This TCR beta chain appears in the sequencing data of a study of cytomegalovirus exposure and HLA in healthy donors. Study overall: Around 200 million T cells yielded some 100 million unique TCR beta sequences, as an earlier analysis found. General observations from the study: Later analysis demonstrated an association between a missense DCLRE1C variant and TCR beta V- and J-gene trimming. Rarity marked most TCR sequences, yet some public TCRs occurred in many donors. When the data were analyzed later, several of the most significant clusters appeared to be linked to common viral pathogens.

This CDR3 has 12 residues. Germline lookup yields CDR1 LNHNV and CDR2 YYDKDF (reference sequence). V was cut by 1 base and J by 4 bases, with 4 bases left in between. The PCR ran on 60 Vbeta and 13 Jbeta primers. Sequencing used immunoSEQ multiplex PCR; TCRdb keeps in-frame clones, though not all of them. The sample contains over 65,000 clones, around 85% of which appear only once. Remarks on this clone: Its target is not known.

This TCR was recovered from a human donor in good health. Sequencing used PBMCs. The V gene is TRBV15, the J gene TRBJ1-2; D gene uncertain. CDR3 sequence: CATSRVGYGYTF. The CDR3 DNA reads as TGTGCCACCAGCAGAGTCGGCTATGGCTACACCTTC.